The clone carrying this TCR beta chain was recorded many times. The antigen remains undetermined. This record comes from a study of T cells after yellow fever vaccination. Study-level background: Researchers used SMART-Seq v4 Ultra Low Input to prepare fractions that had low cell numbers.

A process of 5'RACE template switching, which added a universal primer site and UMIs, was used to make TCR cDNA. In TCRdb, the 5' RACE reads were re-called with MiXCR into one record per CDR3 protein. Of some 350,000 distinct CDR3 sequences detected, 4.1% appear once; the ten largest clones hold approximately 25%. Study observations and caveats: On re-exposure, the response was weaker but peaked faster, at day 5 versus 15.

The sequence derives from a man between 18 and 29 years old who received the YFV17D yellow fever vaccine. This specimen was PBMCs, taken 5 days after the yellow fever booster vaccination.

The CDR3 DNA follows: TGTGCCAGTAGTATAGTCTCGAGCACCGGGGAGCTGTTTTTT. Protein product: CASSIVSSTGELFF. The genes are TRBV19 and TRBJ2-2; D not resolved. Trimming stripped 1 base from V and 4 bases from J, with 7 bases between. CDR1 LNHDA and CDR2 SQIVND come from the germline V gene (reference sequence). This CDR3 is 14 amino acids long.